This T cell receptor beta chain was sequenced during a study of siplizumab effects on memory and regulatory T cells. Study outcomes and limitations: Proof of suppressive function in proliferating Tregs from siplizumab cultures was not established. Few alloreactive clones mapped to unstimulated subsets. Naive T cells looked more diverse than memory cells, and they looked like major contributors to the alloresponse.

The V gene's germline CDR1 is MGHRA and CDR2 YSYEKL. Trimming at V came to 0 bases and at J to 2 bases, leaving 8 bases not matched to a gene. The CDR3 spans 17 residues. Measured with immunoSEQ multiplex PCR; TCRdb has only the in-frame clones, and not every one. The table records roughly 60,000 clones, about 96% of them present only once. A remark on this clone: Antigen specificity is unknown.

V gene TRBV4-1 combines with J gene TRBJ2-7; 9 bases are shared with TRBD1. Sequenced: naive CD8+ T cells sorted from blood. The TCR sequence derives from a human donor in good health. CDR3: CASSQDRTGDFTYEQYF. The CDR3 nucleotides are TGCGCCAGCAGCCAAGATAGGACAGGGGATTTCACCTACGAGCAGTACTTC.